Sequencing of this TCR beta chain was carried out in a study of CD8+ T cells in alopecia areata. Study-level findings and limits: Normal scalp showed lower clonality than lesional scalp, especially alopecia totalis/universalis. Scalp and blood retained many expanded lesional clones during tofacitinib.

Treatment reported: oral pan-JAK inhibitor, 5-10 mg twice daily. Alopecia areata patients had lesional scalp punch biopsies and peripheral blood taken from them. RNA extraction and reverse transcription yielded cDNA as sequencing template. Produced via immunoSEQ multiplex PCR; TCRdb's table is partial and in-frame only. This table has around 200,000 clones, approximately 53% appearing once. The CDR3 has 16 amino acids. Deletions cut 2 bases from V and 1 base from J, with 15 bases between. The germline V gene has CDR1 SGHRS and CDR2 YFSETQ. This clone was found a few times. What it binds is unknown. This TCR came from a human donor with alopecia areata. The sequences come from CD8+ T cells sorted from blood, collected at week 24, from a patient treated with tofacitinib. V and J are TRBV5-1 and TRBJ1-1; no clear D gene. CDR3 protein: CASSFKYSGENTEAFF. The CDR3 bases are TGCGCCAGCAGCTTTAAGTATAGCGGAGAGAACACTGAAGCTTTCTTT.